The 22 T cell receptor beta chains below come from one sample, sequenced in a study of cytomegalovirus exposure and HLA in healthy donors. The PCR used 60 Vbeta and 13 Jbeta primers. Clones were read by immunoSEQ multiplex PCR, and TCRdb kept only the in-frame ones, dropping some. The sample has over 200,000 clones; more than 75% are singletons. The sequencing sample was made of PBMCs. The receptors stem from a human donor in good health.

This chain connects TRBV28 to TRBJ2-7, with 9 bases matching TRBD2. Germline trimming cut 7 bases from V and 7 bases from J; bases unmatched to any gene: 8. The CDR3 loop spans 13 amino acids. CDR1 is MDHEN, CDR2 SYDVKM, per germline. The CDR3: CASNSSGRTEQYF. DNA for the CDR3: TGTGCCAGCAACAGTAGCGGGAGAACGGAGCAGTACTTC.

The CDR3: CATSDPGVGRAEAFF. The CDR3 DNA is TGTGCCACCTCCGATCCCGGGGTAGGGCGGGCTGAAGCTTTCTTT. The gene calls are TRBV19 and TRBJ1-1; no clear D gene. CDR3 length: 15 amino acids. Germline V gives CDR1 LNHDA, CDR2 SQIVND (reference sequence). V was pared by 10 bases and J by 6 bases, with 24 bases between.

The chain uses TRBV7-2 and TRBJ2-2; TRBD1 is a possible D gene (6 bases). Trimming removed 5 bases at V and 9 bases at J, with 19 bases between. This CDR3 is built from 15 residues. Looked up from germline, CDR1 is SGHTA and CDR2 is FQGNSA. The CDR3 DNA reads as TGTGCCAGCAGCCGAGACCGACAGGCGACGAGGGAGCTGTTTTTT. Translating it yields CASSRDRQATRELFF.

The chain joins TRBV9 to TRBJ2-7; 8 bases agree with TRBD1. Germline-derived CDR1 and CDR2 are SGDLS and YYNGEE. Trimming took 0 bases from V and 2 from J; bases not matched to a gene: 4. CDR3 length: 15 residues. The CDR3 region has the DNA TGTGCCAGCAGCGTAGGGGGACAGGCCGCCTACGAGCAGTACTTC. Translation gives CASSVGGQAAYEQYF. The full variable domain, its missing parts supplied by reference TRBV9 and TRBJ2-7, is DSGVTQTPKHLITATGQRVTLRCSPRSGDLSVYWYQQSLDQGLQFLIQYYNGEERAKGNILERFSAQQFPDLHSELNLSSLELGDSALYFCASSVGGQAAYEQYFGPGTRLTVT.

The CDR3 here is CASSIEWLQGLAGANEQFF. The DNA for the CDR3 is TGTGCCAGTAGTATAGAATGGCTGCAGGGACTAGCGGGAGCCAATGAGCAGTTCTTC. This chain connects TRBV19 to TRBJ2-1; 14 nucleotides match TRBD2. The V segment lost 0 bases and the J segment 6 bases; nucleotides outside the gene matches: 10. Per germline, CDR1 LNHDA and CDR2 SQIVND (reference sequence). The length of the CDR3 is 19 residues.

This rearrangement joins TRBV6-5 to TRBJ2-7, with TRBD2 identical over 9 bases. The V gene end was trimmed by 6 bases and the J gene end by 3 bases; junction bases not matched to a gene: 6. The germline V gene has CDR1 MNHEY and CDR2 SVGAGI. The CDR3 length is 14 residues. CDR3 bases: TGTGCCAGCAGGTCTGGACTAGCGAGCTACGAGCAGTACTTC. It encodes CASRSGLASYEQYF.

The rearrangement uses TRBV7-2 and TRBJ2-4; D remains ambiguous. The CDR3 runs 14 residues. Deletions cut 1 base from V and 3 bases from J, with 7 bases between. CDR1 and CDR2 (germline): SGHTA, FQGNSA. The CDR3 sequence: CASSLVELKNIQYF. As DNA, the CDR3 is TGTGCCAGCAGCTTAGTCGAACTCAAAAACATTCAGTACTTC.

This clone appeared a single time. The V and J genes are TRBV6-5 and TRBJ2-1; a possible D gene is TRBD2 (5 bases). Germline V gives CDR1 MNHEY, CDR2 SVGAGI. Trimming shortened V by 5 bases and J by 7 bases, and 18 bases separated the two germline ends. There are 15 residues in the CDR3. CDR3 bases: TGTGCCAGCAGTGGGAGAGGGTCGTGGGGAAATGAGCAGTTCTTC. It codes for CASSGRGSWGNEQFF.

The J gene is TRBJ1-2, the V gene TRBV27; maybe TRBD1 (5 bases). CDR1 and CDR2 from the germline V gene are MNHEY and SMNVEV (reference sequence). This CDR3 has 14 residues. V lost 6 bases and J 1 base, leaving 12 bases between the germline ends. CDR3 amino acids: CASSAGSVNYGYTF. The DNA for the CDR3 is TGTGCCAGCAGCGCAGGGTCGGTTAACTATGGCTACACCTTC.

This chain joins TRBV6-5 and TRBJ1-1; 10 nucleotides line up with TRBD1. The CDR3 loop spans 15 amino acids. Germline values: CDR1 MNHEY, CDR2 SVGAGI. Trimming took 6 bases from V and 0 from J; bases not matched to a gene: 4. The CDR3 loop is CASSSGQGMNTEAFF. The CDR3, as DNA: TGTGCCAGCAGCTCGGGACAGGGGATGAACACTGAAGCTTTCTTT.

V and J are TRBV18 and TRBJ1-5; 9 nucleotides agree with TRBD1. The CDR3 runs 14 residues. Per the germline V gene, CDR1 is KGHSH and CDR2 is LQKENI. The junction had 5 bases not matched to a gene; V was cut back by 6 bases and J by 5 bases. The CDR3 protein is CASSQQGADQPQHF. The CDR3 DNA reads TGTGCCAGCTCGCAACAGGGGGCGGATCAGCCCCAGCATTTT. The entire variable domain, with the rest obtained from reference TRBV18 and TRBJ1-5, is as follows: NAGVMQNPRHLVRRRGQEARLRCSPMKGHSHVYWYRQLPEEGLKFMVYLQKENIIDESGMPKERFSAEFPKEGPSILRIQQVVRGDSAAYFCASSQQGADQPQHFGDGTRLSIL.

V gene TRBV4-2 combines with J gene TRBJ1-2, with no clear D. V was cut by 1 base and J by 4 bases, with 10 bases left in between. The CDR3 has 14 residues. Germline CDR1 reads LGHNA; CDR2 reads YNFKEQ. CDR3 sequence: CASSQGEGSYGYTF. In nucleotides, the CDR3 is TGTGCCAGCAGCCAAGGCGAAGGGAGCTATGGCTACACCTTC.

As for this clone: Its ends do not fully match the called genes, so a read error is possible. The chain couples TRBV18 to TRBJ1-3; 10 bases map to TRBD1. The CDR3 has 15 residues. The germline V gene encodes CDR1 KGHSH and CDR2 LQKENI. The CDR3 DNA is TGTGCCAGCTCACCTTCCGAGACAGGGGGCAACACCCCTGGCTTT. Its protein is CASSPSETGGNTPGF.

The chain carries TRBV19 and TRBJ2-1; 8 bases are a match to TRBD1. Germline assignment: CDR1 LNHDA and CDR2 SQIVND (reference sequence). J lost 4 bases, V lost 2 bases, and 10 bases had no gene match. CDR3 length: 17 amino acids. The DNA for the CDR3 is TGTGCCAGTAGTATATCAGGGGGCGGGCGAGGGTACAATGAGCAGTTCTTC. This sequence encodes CASSISGGGRGYNEQFF.

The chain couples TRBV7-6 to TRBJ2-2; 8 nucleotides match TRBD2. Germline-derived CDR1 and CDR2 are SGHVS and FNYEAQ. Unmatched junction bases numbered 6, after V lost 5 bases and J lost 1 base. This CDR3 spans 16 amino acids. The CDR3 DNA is TGTGCCAGCAGCCGTCAAACTAGCGGGAACACCGGGGAGCTGTTTTTT. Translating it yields CASSRQTSGNTGELFF.

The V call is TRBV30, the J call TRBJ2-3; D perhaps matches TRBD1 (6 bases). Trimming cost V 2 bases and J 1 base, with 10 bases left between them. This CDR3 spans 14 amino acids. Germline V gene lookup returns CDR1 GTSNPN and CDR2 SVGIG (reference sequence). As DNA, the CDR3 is TGTGCCTGGAGTAATACAGGGCGCACAGATACGCAGTATTTT. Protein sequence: CAWSNTGRTDTQYF.

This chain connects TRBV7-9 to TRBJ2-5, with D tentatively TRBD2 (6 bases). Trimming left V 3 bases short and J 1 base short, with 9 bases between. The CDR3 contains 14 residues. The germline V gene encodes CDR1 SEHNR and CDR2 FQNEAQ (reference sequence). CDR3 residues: CASSFGGLQETQYF. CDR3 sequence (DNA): TGTGCCAGCAGCTTCGGGGGTCTCCAAGAGACCCAGTACTTC.

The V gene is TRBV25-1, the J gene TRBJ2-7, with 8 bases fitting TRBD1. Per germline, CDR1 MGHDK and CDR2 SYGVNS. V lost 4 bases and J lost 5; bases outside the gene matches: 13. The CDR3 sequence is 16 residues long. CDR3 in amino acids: CASSASGGSSLHEQYF. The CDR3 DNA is TGTGCCAGCAGTGCCTCAGGGGGCTCTAGCTTGCACGAGCAGTACTTC.

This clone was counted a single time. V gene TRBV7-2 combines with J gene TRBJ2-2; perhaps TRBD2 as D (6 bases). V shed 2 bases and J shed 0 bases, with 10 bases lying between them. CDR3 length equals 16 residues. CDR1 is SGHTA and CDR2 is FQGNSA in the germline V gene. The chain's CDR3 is CASSLMWRANTGELFF. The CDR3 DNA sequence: TGTGCCAGCAGCTTAATGTGGAGGGCGAACACCGGGGAGCTGTTTTTT.

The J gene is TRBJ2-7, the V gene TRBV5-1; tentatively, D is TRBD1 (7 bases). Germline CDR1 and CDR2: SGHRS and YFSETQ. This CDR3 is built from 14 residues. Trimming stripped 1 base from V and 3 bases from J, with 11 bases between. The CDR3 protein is CASSLSQGGYEQYF. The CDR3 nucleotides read TGCGCCAGCAGCTTGTCTCAGGGGGGCTACGAGCAGTACTTC.

DNA of the CDR3: TGTGCCAGCAGCTCGGACAGGGCTATTTCCGAAGCTTTCTTT. This sequence encodes CASSSDRAISEAFF. V is TRBV7-8 and J is TRBJ1-1; 8 bases agree with TRBD1. This CDR3 spans 14 amino acids. Germline V lookup: CDR1 SGHVS, CDR2 FQNEAQ. With 4 bases clipped from V and 8 bases from J, the junction kept 9 bases outside the gene matches.

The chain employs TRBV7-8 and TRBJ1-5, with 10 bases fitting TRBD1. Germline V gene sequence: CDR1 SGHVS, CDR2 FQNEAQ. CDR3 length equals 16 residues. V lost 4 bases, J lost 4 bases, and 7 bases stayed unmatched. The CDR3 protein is CASSSTPGQGNQPQHF. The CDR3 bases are TGTGCCAGCAGCTCTACTCCGGGACAGGGGAATCAGCCCCAGCATTTT.